Listed below are T cell receptor beta chains from one sample, sequenced in a study of cytomegalovirus exposure and HLA in healthy donors. Here immunoSEQ multiplex PCR was the method, and the copy in TCRdb shows in-frame clones only, minus some. The sample contains 90,000 to 100,000 clones, over 60% of which appear only once. Sequencing input: PBMCs. Every receptor here comes from a man aged 60 to 75 in good health and CMV-seropositive. Both conserved end residues are part of each CDR3. D genes are given only for firm matches. The size entry is marked missing in some rows and otherwise reads once, few, many or a size class.

v_gene	d_gene	abundance	j_gene	CDR3nt	CDR3aa
TRBV7-9	.	once	TRBJ2-2	TGTGCCAGCAGCTTGGAGGGACACACCGGGGAGCTGTTTTTT	CASSLEGHTGELFF
TRBV5-1	TRBD2	.	TRBJ2-2	TGCGCCAGCAGCCCCCGGGAGGGCACCGGGGAGCTGTTTTTT	CASSPREGTGELFF
TRBV5-3	.	.	TRBJ2-5	TGTGCCAGCAGCCAAGATCGTGGGAGCCAAGAGACCCAGTACTTC	CASSQDRGSQETQYF
TRBV5-6	.	.	TRBJ2-3	TGTGCCAGCAGCACTGGACAGAGGCGCTTTAGCACAGATACGCAGTATTTT	CASSTGQRRFSTDTQYF
TRBV19	.	few	TRBJ2-1	TGTGCCAGTAACCCCCGAAGGCCATCGACAGTCCTATCCTACAATGAGCAGTTCTTC	CASNPRRPSTVLSYNEQFF
TRBV19	TRBD1	.	TRBJ1-4	TGTGCCAGTAGTAGGACAGGGCGGACTGAAAAACTGTTTTTT	CASSRTGRTEKLFF
TRBV7-9	.	.	TRBJ2-7	TGTGCCAGCAGCTTAGGGCGGGAGCAGTACTTC	CASSLGREQYF
TRBV27	TRBD1	.	TRBJ1-1	TGTGCCAGTAGGACAGGGGTGACCACTGAAGCTTTCTTT	CASRTGVTTEAFF
TRBV9	TRBD1	.	TRBJ2-5	TGTGCCAGCAGCGTTGACAGGGGGGCCCAAGAGACCCAGTACTTC	CASSVDRGAQETQYF
TRBV5-1	.	.	TRBJ2-7	TGCGCCAGCAGCCCCCCTGACGGACTCCTAAGCTCCTACGAGCAGTACTTC	CASSPPDGLLSSYEQYF
TRBV19	TRBD1	.	TRBJ2-3	TGTGCCAGTAGCCTCGGACAGGGGACCCGCACAGATACGCAGTATTTT	CASSLGQGTRTDTQYF
TRBV7-2	TRBD1	few	TRBJ1-1	TGTGCCAGCAGCTTAGAGGCAGGGGGCAACACTGAAGCTTTCTTT	CASSLEAGGNTEAFF
TRBV11-1	.	.	TRBJ1-1	TGTGCCAGCACCCAAGGGGCGGGGACGAACACTGAAGCTTTCTTT	CASTQGAGTNTEAFF
TRBV9	TRBD1	.	TRBJ1-2	TGTGCCAGCAGCGTATCCCCCGGGGACAGGGACTATGGCTACACCTTC	CASSVSPGDRDYGYTF
TRBV7-3	TRBD1	once	TRBJ1-6	TGTGCCAGCAGCTCAAGCCGGGACAGGGTTTATTCACCCCTCCACTTT	CASSSSRDRVYSPLHF
TRBV5-5	TRBD1	few	TRBJ1-1	TGTGCCAGCAGCAAAACAGGGGGAGTAACTGAAGCTTTCTTT	CASSKTGGVTEAFF
TRBV7-2	TRBD2	.	TRBJ2-7	TGTGCCAGCAGACTGGGACTAGCAGGCGAGCAGTACTTC	CASRLGLAGEQYF
TRBV9	TRBD1	.	TRBJ2-7	TGTGCCAGCAGCGGGACAGGGTCCGGCTACGAGCAGTACTTC	CASSGTGSGYEQYF
TRBV6-4	.	few	TRBJ1-1	TGTGCCAGCAGTGCGACAGAGAACACTGAAGCTTTCTTT	CASSATENTEAFF
TRBV6-1	.	once	TRBJ2-5	TGTGCCAGCAGTGGGGCGGGGGCAAGCTCAGAGACCCAGTACTTC	CASSGAGASSETQYF
TRBV19	.	.	TRBJ1-4	TGTGCCAGTCAGTATATGGTGGGGGCTACTAATGAAAAACTGTTTTTT	CASQYMVGATNEKLFF
TRBV4-3	.	.	TRBJ2-7	TGCGCCAGCAGCCCCTCAAGGGGCTACGAGCAGTACTTC	CASSPSRGYEQYF
TRBV28	.	.	TRBJ1-2	TGTGCCAGCAGTTTATCGTATAACTATGGCTACACCTTC	CASSLSYNYGYTF
TRBV7-9	.	.	TRBJ2-3	TGTGCCAGCAGTTTAAGACTAGGCGGGAGCACAGATACGCAGTATTTT	CASSLRLGGSTDTQYF
TRBV6-5	.	.	TRBJ2-2	TGTGCCAGCACCGTAGGGGGTATTGGTTACGGGGAGCTGTTTTTT	CASTVGGIGYGELFF
TRBV30	TRBD1	.	TRBJ2-1	TGTGCCTGGAACCCCGGGACAGTGGGGTCCAATGAGCAGTTCTTC	CAWNPGTVGSNEQFF
TRBV28	.	.	TRBJ1-5	TGTGCCAGCAGACAACAGGGACCCTTCTATAGCAATCAGCCCCAGCATTTT	CASRQQGPFYSNQPQHF
TRBV2	.	.	TRBJ1-1	TGTGCCAGCAGGGAAACAGGGCTGGGCACTGAAGCTTTCTTT	CASRETGLGTEAFF
TRBV18	.	.	TRBJ2-5	TGTGCCAGCTCACTACAAGAGACCCAGTACTTC	CASSLQETQYF
TRBV6-6	TRBD1	.	TRBJ2-5	TGTGCCAGCAGTCTCGGGACAGGGTTAGGGCAGTACTTC	CASSLGTGLGQYF
TRBV7-2	.	.	TRBJ2-3	TGTGCCAGCAGCCCCTATAATGAACTTAGCACAGATACGCAGTATTTT	CASSPYNELSTDTQYF
TRBV7-9	TRBD1	.	TRBJ1-3	TGTGCCAGCTCACAGGGGATATCGGGAAACACCATATATTTT	CASSQGISGNTIYF
TRBV2	TRBD1	.	TRBJ1-4	TGTGCCAGCAGGCGGACAGGGCGAAATGAAAAACTGTTTTTT	CASRRTGRNEKLFF
TRBV10-2	.	once	TRBJ2-3	TGCGCCAGCAGTGGAGGCTCAGGGTCAGATACGCAGTATTTT	CASSGGSGSDTQYF
TRBV7-9	.	.	TRBJ2-7	TGTGCCAGCAGCTTAGCGCAAGGAGCGAAGGCCTACGAGCAGTACTTC	CASSLAQGAKAYEQYF